The T cell receptor (beta chain) under discussion was sequenced for a study of response to subunit inactivated influenza vaccine. TCRdb itself ran the RT-PCR reads through MiXCR, one entry per CDR3 protein. The data hold over 300,000 distinct CDR3 sequences, with just over 20% observed a single time. This clonotype was counted only a few times. Germline CDR1 is SGHRS and CDR2 is YFSETQ. V was clipped by 3 bases and J by 1 base; unmatched bases: 7. This CDR3 has 17 amino acids. The chain joins TRBV5-1 to TRBJ2-5; TRBD2 aligns across 12 bases. Sequencing used PBMCs from blood, obtained less than 22 months after vaccination. This receptor was taken from a man aged 50 to 69 who received an inactivated influenza vaccine. CDR3 loop: CASSSGRTSGVQETQYF. The CDR3 DNA sequence: TGCGCCAGCAGCTCAGGCCGGACTAGCGGGGTCCAAGAGACCCAGTACTTC.